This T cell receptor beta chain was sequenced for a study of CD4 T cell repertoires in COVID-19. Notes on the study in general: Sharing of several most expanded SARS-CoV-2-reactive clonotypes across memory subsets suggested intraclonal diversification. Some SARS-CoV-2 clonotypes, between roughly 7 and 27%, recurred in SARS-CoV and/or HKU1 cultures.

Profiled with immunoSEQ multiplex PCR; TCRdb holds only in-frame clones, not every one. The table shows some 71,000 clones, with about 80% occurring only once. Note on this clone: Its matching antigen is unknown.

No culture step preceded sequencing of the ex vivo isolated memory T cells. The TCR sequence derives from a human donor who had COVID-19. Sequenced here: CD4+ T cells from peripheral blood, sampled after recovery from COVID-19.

The CDR3 nucleotides are TGTGCCAGCAGCCGGACGGCCTATGGCTACACCTTC. It codes for CASSRTAYGYTF. The V call is TRBV6-1, the J call TRBJ1-2; no clear D gene. The CDR3 is 12 residues long. The germline V gene encodes CDR1 MNHNS and CDR2 SASEGT. Trimming took 6 bases from V and 4 from J, leaving 9 bases between them.